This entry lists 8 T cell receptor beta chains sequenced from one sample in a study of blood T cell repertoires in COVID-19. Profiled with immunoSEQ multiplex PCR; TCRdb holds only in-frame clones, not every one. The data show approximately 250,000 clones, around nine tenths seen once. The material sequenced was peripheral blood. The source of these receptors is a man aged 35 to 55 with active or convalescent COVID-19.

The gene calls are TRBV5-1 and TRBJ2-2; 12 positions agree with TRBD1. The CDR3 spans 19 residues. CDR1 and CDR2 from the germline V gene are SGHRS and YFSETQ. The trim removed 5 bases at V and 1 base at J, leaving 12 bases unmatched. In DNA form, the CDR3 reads TGCGCCAGCAGTTGGCCGGACGGGACAGGGGGCGAGAACACCGGGGAGCTGTTTTTT. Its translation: CASSWPDGTGGENTGELFF.

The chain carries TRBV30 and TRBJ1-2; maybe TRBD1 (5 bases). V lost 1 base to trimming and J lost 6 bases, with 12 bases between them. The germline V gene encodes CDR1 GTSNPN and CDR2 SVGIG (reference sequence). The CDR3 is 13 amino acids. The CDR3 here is CAWSGGGSDGYTF. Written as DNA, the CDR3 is TGTGCCTGGAGTGGGGGGGGTTCAGATGGCTACACCTTC.

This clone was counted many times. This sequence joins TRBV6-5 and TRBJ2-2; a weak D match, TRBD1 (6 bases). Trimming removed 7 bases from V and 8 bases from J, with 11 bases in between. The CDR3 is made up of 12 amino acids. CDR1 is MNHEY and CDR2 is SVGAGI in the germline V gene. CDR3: CASKTGQGELFF. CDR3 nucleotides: TGTGCCAGCAAGACAGGTCAAGGGGAGCTGTTTTTT.

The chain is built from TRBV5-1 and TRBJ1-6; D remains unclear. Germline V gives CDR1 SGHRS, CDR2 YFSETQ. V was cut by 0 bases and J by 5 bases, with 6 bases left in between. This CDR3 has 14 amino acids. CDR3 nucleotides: TGCGCCAGCAGCTTGGTTAGCGATAATTCACCCCTCCACTTT. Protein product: CASSLVSDNSPLHF.

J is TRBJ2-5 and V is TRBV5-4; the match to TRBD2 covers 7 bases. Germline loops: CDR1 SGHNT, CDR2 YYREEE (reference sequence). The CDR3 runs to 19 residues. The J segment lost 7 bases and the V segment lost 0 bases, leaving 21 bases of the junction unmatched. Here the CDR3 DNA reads TGTGCCAGCAGCTTGGCGATTAGGCGGGAGAAAGGACCCCATGGGACCCAGTACTTC. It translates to CASSLAIRREKGPHGTQYF.

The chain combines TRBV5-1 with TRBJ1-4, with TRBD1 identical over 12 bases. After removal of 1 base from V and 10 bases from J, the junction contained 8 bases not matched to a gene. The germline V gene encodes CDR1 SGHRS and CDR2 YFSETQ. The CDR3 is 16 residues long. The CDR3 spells CASSLYPGQGAGKLFF. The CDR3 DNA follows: TGCGCCAGCAGCTTGTACCCGGGACAGGGGGCAGGAAAACTGTTTTTT.

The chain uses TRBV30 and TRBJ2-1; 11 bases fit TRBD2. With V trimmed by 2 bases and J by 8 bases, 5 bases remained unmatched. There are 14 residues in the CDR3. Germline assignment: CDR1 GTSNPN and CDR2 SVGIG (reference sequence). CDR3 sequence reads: CAWSISGGAYEQFF. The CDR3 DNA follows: TGTGCCTGGAGTATTAGCGGGGGGGCATATGAGCAGTTCTTC.

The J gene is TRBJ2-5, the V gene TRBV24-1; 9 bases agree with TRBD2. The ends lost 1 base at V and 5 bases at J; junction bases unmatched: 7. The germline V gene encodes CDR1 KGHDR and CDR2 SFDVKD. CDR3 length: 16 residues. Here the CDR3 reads CATSDFVAGERETQYF. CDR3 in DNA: TGTGCCACCAGTGATTTCGTAGCGGGAGAGAGGGAGACCCAGTACTTC.